This paragraph reports one TCR beta chain. Which antigen it targets is not known. Base qualities are not at hand, and no much larger clone is one base apart. This specimen belongs to a study of blood T cell repertoires in COVID-19 (dated by TCRdb to the early 2020s). As for the study more broadly: Samples from collaborators originated in the United States, Italy and Spain and spanned both the acute and convalescent phases of COVID-19. The material from the prospective study consisted of cDNA or gDNA derived from T cells, B-cell-depleted T cells, or PBMCs. Subjects who had been exposed to COVID-19, were actively infected with it, or had recovered from it provided the deeply sampled blood TCRbeta repertoires that made up the dataset. A freely available public database, intended as a resource for researchers studying the immune response to SARS-CoV-2, is where the repertoires were released. Samples were obtained from the ongoing ImmuneRACE study (first 160 participants) and from 1,254 subjects provided by 6 global collaborators. The sample metadata nearly always contained a de-identified subject ID, COVID-19 status, age in years and sex. Where HLA class I and class II types were available, the types were taken from metadata supplied by the sample provider, not from assay-based typing. Findings and caveats that apply to the study as a whole: How much clinical and demographic metadata was included differed by source and by participant, and the metadata was provided uncurated.

Collaborating institutions collected whole blood in K2EDTA tubes following their own protocols. For TCRbeta analysis, collaborator samples were shipped as frozen whole blood, as isolated PBMCs, or as DNA extracted from either sample type. There are 16 amino acids in the CDR3, from cysteine to phenylalanine inclusive. CDR3 DNA only is kept here, 48 bases in frame from base 1. The germline V gene (reference sequence) supplies CDR1 LGHDT and CDR2 YNNKEL. The V end loses 3 bases and the J end loses 2 bases, and a stretch of 13 bases separates them. TCRbeta CDR3 regions were amplified from genomic DNA using the immunoSEQ Assay, a bias-controlled multiplex PCR. The authors' analysis ran thus. The number of nucleated cells in each sample was estimated by amplification of reference gene primers within the assay. Sequence reads were collapsed and filtered to measure the absolute abundance of every unique TCRbeta CDR3 rearrangement. For each sample, productive Simpson clonality was calculated as the square root of Simpson's diversity index across productive rearrangements. In TCRdb, the immuneACCESS table is reduced to in-frame sequences with V and J assigned. These tables do not hold every clone; where another copy was compared, an unresolved V gene accounts for under half, and the others remain unexplained. The DNA gave D and trimming, while V, J and clone size come from that table. This sample holds 150,000 to 200,000 clones; roughly 82% were observed only once. In total, the top ten clones hold roughly 8.1% of the sample.

This TCR came from a woman in her 70s with acute or convalescent COVID-19. The chain is encoded by TRBV3-1 (or the pseudogene TRBV3-2) joined to TRBJ2-2; the D gene is perhaps TRBD1, on 6 matching bases. Source material: peripheral blood. The DNA is as follows: TGTGCCAGCAGCCACGCAGGGGACCCTAACACCGGGGAGCTGTTTTTT. This sequence encodes CASSHAGDPNTGELFF.